This T cell receptor beta chain originates from a study of STAT3 mutations in large granular lymphocyte leukemia. Study-wide context: Roughly half of the longitudinally sequenced T-LGLL patients carried detectable canonical activating STAT3 mutations. Study-wide points: In about 30% of the 18 patients, new TCR clonotypes emerged after therapy. At least one immunodominant TCR beta clonotype appeared in every T-cell large granular lymphocyte leukemia patient. Variable sampling intervals and differing treatment regimens complicated linking therapy response to TCR clonal burden changes. No sample exists from the first appearance of each clone.

The V gene end was trimmed by 7 bases and the J gene end by 5 bases; junction bases not matched to a gene: 1. CDR3 length equals 10 residues. Germline V gives CDR1 GTSNPN, CDR2 SVGIG (reference sequence). Sequencing used immunoSEQ multiplex PCR; TCRdb keeps in-frame clones, though not all of them. The repertoire holds roughly 46,000 clones, with about 81% as singletons. As for this clone: Its antigen is undetermined.

The sample comprised PBMCs. This rearrangement joins TRBV30 to TRBJ1-2; the match to TRBD1 covers 7 bases. This TCR came from a human donor with T large granular lymphocyte leukemia. Some clones in this sample may be carry-over from other donors' samples. CDR3 amino acids: CALGQYGYTF. The CDR3 DNA is TGTGCCTTGGGACAGTATGGCTACACCTTC.